These 11 T cell receptor beta chains originate from one sample sequenced in a study of T cell responses to AZD1222 COVID-19 vaccine. The repertoire was sequenced with immunoSEQ multiplex PCR; TCRdb's copy has only in-frame clones and lacks some. The profile shows approximately 100,000 clones, approximately 86% of them singletons. The material was peripheral blood, obtained on day 0 of AZD1222 vaccination. These receptors all stem from an adult in good health.

The chain has TRBV28 and TRBJ1-3; D is ambiguous. The CDR3 contains 16 residues. Germline CDR1 MDHEN, CDR2 SYDVKM. Trimming took 1 base from V and 0 from J, leaving 10 bases between them. CDR3 residues: CASSLLSSRSGNTIYF. CDR3 in DNA: TGTGCCAGCAGTTTATTGAGCAGCCGCTCTGGAAACACCATATATTTT.

This clone showed up just once. The chain couples TRBV19 to TRBJ2-7; either TRBD1 or TRBD2 may fit D (5 bases each). Germline V lookup: CDR1 LNHDA, CDR2 SQIVND (reference sequence). V lost 4 bases, J lost 2 bases, and 15 bases lay in between. This CDR3 contains 15 residues. Written as DNA, the CDR3 is TGTGCCAGTAGTAATCCGGGACCGGTTACCTACGAGCAGTACTTC. Translated, it gives CASSNPGPVTYEQYF.

The chain has TRBV15 and TRBJ1-6, with TRBD1 matching over 8 bases. This CDR3 region has 14 residues. J was trimmed by 7 bases and V by 10 bases; bases with no gene match: 9. Germline loops: CDR1 LNHNV, CDR2 YYDKDF (reference sequence). CDR3 loop: CAIAPRTGNSPLHF. The CDR3 nucleotides read TGTGCCATCGCACCGAGGACAGGGAATTCACCCCTCCACTTT. Complete variable domain (other parts from reference TRBV15 and TRBJ1-6): DAMVIQNPRYQVTQFGKPVTLSCSQTLNHNVMYWYQQKSSQAPKLLFHYYDKDFNNEADTPDNFQSRRPNTSFCFLDIRSPGLGDTAMYLCAIAPRTGNSPLHFGNGTRLTVT.

The V and J genes are TRBV7-8 and TRBJ1-1; no firm D call. Trimming took 5 bases from V and 2 from J, leaving 9 bases between them. Germline CDR1 is SGHVS and CDR2 is FQNEAQ. The CDR3 sequence is 13 residues long. The CDR3 region is CASSTSLNTEAFF. The CDR3 nucleotides read TGTGCCAGCAGCACCAGCCTTAACACTGAAGCTTTCTTT. Full variable domain (missing parts from reference TRBV7-8 and TRBJ1-1): GAGVSQSPRYKVAKRGQDVALRCDPISGHVSLFWYQQALGQGPEFLTYFQNEAQLDKSGLPSDRFFAERPEGSVSTLKIQRTQQEDSAVYLCASSTSLNTEAFFGQGTRLTVV.

The chain uses TRBV5-8 and TRBJ1-3; D call uncertain. The CDR3 length is 10 residues. CDR1 and CDR2 (germline): SGHTS, YDEGEE. Trimming removed 1 base at V and 9 bases at J, with 2 bases between. The CDR3 DNA reads TGTGCCAGCAGCTTGTCCACCATATATTTT. Translating gives CASSLSTIYF.

The chain links TRBV19 to TRBJ1-2; D is possibly TRBD1 (6 bases). The CDR3 consists of 14 residues. Germline V gene data show CDR1 as LNHDA and CDR2 as SQIVND (reference sequence). V dropped 1 base and J dropped 5 bases, with 11 bases sitting between them. The CDR3 DNA reads TGTGCCAGTAGTATAGTCCAGGGGCTTTATGGCTACACCTTC. Translation: CASSIVQGLYGYTF.

This clone was detected only once. V and J are TRBV30 and TRBJ1-4; D remains ambiguous. The CDR3 consists of 14 residues. V was clipped by 1 base and J by 8 bases, with 14 bases between them. Germline lookup yields CDR1 GTSNPN and CDR2 SVGIG (reference sequence). CDR3 nucleotide sequence: TGTGCCTGGAGTGGGCCGCTGCATGGAGAAAAACTGTTTTTT. Its protein product is CAWSGPLHGEKLFF.

This clone was counted a single time. The CDR3 reads CASSKGCDSSYEQYF. The DNA for the CDR3 is TGTGCCAGCAGCAAAGGGTGCGACAGCTCCTACGAGCAGTACTTC. The genes are TRBV21-1 and TRBJ2-7; the DNA was not compared with TRBD1, the D call given in the table. TRBV21-1 is designated a pseudogene. The CDR3 is 15 residues long.

The chain combines TRBV7-8 with TRBJ2-5, with a possible D match to TRBD1 (6 bases). The CDR3 covers 15 residues. V was clipped by 2 bases and J by 1 base, with 11 bases between them. Germline CDR1 SGHVS, CDR2 FQNEAQ. CDR3 amino acids: CASSLRWGPQETQYF. In DNA form, the CDR3 reads TGTGCCAGCAGCTTAAGATGGGGGCCCCAAGAGACCCAGTACTTC.

The J gene is TRBJ1-2, the V gene TRBV27, with 8 bases matching TRBD1. V shed 5 bases and J 4 bases; nucleotides not matched to a gene: 12. The CDR3 sequence is 16 residues long. Germline V gene lookup returns CDR1 MNHEY and CDR2 SMNVEV (reference sequence). The CDR3 protein is CASSPSPGQGTYGYTF. Here the CDR3 DNA reads TGTGCCAGCAGTCCCTCCCCCGGACAGGGTACCTATGGCTACACCTTC.

This chain uses TRBV5-1 with TRBJ2-7; either TRBD1 or TRBD2 may fit D (5 bases each). Trimming cost V 0 bases and J 6 bases, with 10 bases left between them. The CDR3 runs 13 residues. The germline V gene has CDR1 SGHRS and CDR2 YFSETQ. The DNA for the CDR3 is TGCGCCAGCAGCTTGGTGGGGGTAAGCGAGCAGTACTTC. This gives the protein CASSLVGVSEQYF.